This entry lists 28 T cell receptor beta chains sequenced from one sample in a study of T cells in women clearing cervical HPV infection. Measured with immunoSEQ multiplex PCR; TCRdb has only the in-frame clones, and not every one. The sample's table shows 25,000 to 35,000 clones. Sequencing was done on a sample of blood buffy coat. The receptor set was obtained from a woman aged 18 to 75 with a cervical HPV16 infection that either progressed to CIN3+ or cleared (not recorded which).

For this clone: The read terminates 3 residues before the CDR3 end, so the remaining end is supplied by the germline J gene. V gene TRBV7-2 combines with J gene TRBJ2-7, with D perhaps TRBD2 (5 bases). V was shortened by 4 bases and J by 0 bases, with 7 bases between the two germline ends. The CDR3 consists of 13 residues. Germline V gene sequence: CDR1 SGHTA, CDR2 FQGNSA. CDR3 loop: CASSWSGSYEQYF. The covered CDR3 bases are TGTGCCAGCAGCTGGAGCGGCTCCTACGAG.

As regards this clone: The CDR3 is cut off 3 residues early in the read; its end comes from the germline J gene. The V and J genes are TRBV19 and TRBJ2-1; 7 bases align to TRBD1. Germline trimming cut 9 bases from V and 2 bases from J; bases unmatched to any gene: 16. This CDR3 comprises 17 residues. Germline loops: CDR1 LNHDA, CDR2 SQIVND (reference sequence). The sequenced part of the CDR3 DNA is TGTGCCAGGTGTGATGAGACAGGGTCAGGCGCCTACAATGAG. Its translation: CARCDETGSGAYNE. The CDR3 in full is CARCDETGSGAYNEQFF.

To note about this clone: The missing CDR3 end, 3 residues past where the read stops, is filled in from the germline J gene. This sequence joins TRBV5-6 and TRBJ1-1; the D is unclear. V was trimmed by 1 base and J by 1 base, leaving 5 bases between them. The CDR3 runs 13 residues. The V gene's germline CDR1 is SGHDT and CDR2 YYEEEE. The covered CDR3 bases are TGTGCCAGCAGCTTGAAGCCGAACACTGAA. Residues: CASSLKPNTE. The whole CDR3 protein reads CASSLKPNTEAFF.

A note on this clone: The CDR3 is cut off 3 residues early in the read; its end comes from the germline J gene. The chain is built from TRBV12-3 or TRBV12-4 and TRBJ2-3; tentatively, D is TRBD2 (5 bases). This CDR3 comprises 14 residues. The CDR3 sequence: CASSFFALRGTQYF. CDR3 DNA (partial): TGTGCCAGCAGTTTTTTCGCCTTACGGGGAACG.

As concerns this clone: With the read ending 3 residues before the CDR3 end, the germline J gene is used to fill in that end. This rearrangement joins TRBV5-6 to TRBJ1-2; D unresolved. The length of the CDR3 is 12 residues. CDR1 SGHDT and CDR2 YYEEEE come from the germline V gene. V shed 6 bases and J shed 1 base, with 7 bases lying between them. The CDR3: CASTVLNYGYTF. The sequenced part of the CDR3 DNA is TGTGCCAGCACGGTTCTTAACTATGGC. The full variable domain, with the rest looked up from reference TRBV5-6 and TRBJ1-2, is DAGVTQSPTHLIKTRGQQVTLRCSPKSGHDTVSWYQQALGQGPQFIFQYYEEEERQRGNFPDRFSGHQFPNYSSELNVNALLLGDSALYLCASTVLNYGYTFGSGTRLTVV.

Comments on this clone: The read is 3 residues too short to cover the CDR3 end, so that end is filled in from the germline J gene. The gene calls are TRBV20-1 and TRBJ2-7; 9 bases map to TRBD1. The germline CDR1 and CDR2 sequences are DFQATT and SNEGSKA (reference sequence). V shed 5 bases and J 3 bases; nucleotides not matched to a gene: 8. The CDR3 consists of 14 residues. Partial CDR3 DNA: TGCAGTGCTCGACCCGGGACAGGGAGCTACGAG. Protein: CSARPGTGSYE. The entire CDR3 sequence reads CSARPGTGSYEQYF.

As for this clone: The DNA ends 3 residues before the CDR3 does, and the rest of the CDR3 is filled in from the germline J gene. The sample carries other DNA sequences with the same CDR3. The chain uses TRBV5-6 and TRBJ1-3; D remains unclear. The CDR3 spans 14 residues. Germline V CDR1 and CDR2: SGHDT, YYEEEE. With 0 bases removed from V and 6 bases from J, the gap between germline ends came to 10 bases. Incomplete CDR3 DNA: TGTGCCAGCAGCTTGGTTGGCCGCTTAAACACC. It specifies CASSLVGRLNT. The CDR3 in full is CASSLVGRLNTIYF.

Concerning this clone itself: The DNA ends 3 residues before the CDR3 does, and the rest of the CDR3 is filled in from the germline J gene. The chain is built from TRBV10-3 and TRBJ2-7; D gene uncertain. CDR3 length: 12 amino acids. Germline V CDR1 and CDR2: ENHRY, SYGVKD. V lost 6 bases and J 0 bases, leaving 6 bases between the germline ends. CDR3 protein: CAIRASSYEQYF. The CDR3 bases that were read are TGTGCCATCAGAGCCTCCTCCTACGAG.

Regarding this clone: The observed sequence ends 3 residues before the CDR3 terminus, with the missing tail filled in from the germline J gene. The chain is built from TRBV29-1 and TRBJ1-2; TRBD1 matches at 7 bases. With V trimmed by 6 bases and J by 4 bases, 8 bases remained unmatched. The germline CDR1 and CDR2 sequences are SQVTM and ANQGSEA. The CDR3 has 13 amino acids. The CDR3 DNA, read in part, is TGCAGCGTCTCACAGGGGAATGGCTATGGC. Protein product: CSVSQGNGYG. The CDR3, in full, reads CSVSQGNGYGYTF.

As for this clone: Read sequence stops 3 residues before the CDR3 end, and the germline J gene provides the missing end. This chain joins TRBV7-9 and TRBJ1-2; no definite D call. The CDR3 sequence is 12 residues long. In germline, CDR1 is SEHNR, CDR2 FQNEAQ (reference sequence). CDR3 DNA, as far as it was read: TGTGCCAGCAGCACCCAAGACTCGGGC. Its translation: CASSTQDSG. The entire CDR3 protein is CASSTQDSGYTF.

Worth noting for this clone: Sequencing ends 3 residues short of the CDR3 end; the germline J gene provides the rest. The V call is TRBV7-3, the J call TRBJ2-2; perhaps TRBD1 as D (5 bases). The CDR3 runs 13 residues. Germline CDR1 and CDR2: SGHTA and FQGTGA. CDR3 DNA, as far as it was read: TGTGCCAGCAGCTTACAGGGTAATTCACCG. Its protein product is CASSLQGNSP. In full, the CDR3 is CASSLQGNSPLFF.

A word on this clone: The CDR3 end lies 3 residues beyond the end of the read and is filled in from the germline J gene. V usage is TRBV5-1 and J usage is TRBJ2-1; TRBD1 matches at 7 bases. The CDR3 loop spans 17 amino acids. CDR1 SGHRS and CDR2 YFSETQ come from the germline V gene. After removal of 4 bases from V and 6 bases from J, the junction contained 16 bases not matched to a gene. CDR3 bases read: TGCGCCAGCAGCCCCCTAGGGGGCAGGGTCGTCGTCAATGAG. It translates to CASSPLGGRVVVNE. The entire CDR3 protein is CASSPLGGRVVVNEQFF. The full variable domain, in which reference TRBV5-1 and TRBJ2-1 provide the parts outside the CDR3, is KAGVTQTPRYLIKTRGQQVTLSCSPISGHRSVSWYQQTPGQGLQFLFEYFSETQRNKGNFPGRFSGRQFSNSRSEMNVSTLELGDSALYLCASSPLGGRVVVNEQFFGPGTRLTVL.

Regarding this clone: The sequence runs out 3 residues before the end of the CDR3; the remainder is reconstructed from the germline J gene. The V and J genes are TRBV19 and TRBJ1-1; 8 positions agree with TRBD1. Per the germline V gene, CDR1 is LNHDA and CDR2 is SQIVND (reference sequence). The CDR3 has 13 residues. V trimming: 5 bases; J trimming: 7 bases; junction bases outside the gene matches: 6. The CDR3 loop reads CASSPRTGFEAFF. The sequenced CDR3 bases are TGTGCCAGTAGTCCTCGGACAGGGTTTGAA.

As regards this clone: Read data end 3 residues before the CDR3 end; the end is taken from the germline J gene. This chain joins TRBV30 and TRBJ2-6, with TRBD2 matching over 7 bases. The CDR3 length is 14 residues. The V segment lost 3 bases and the J segment 1 base; nucleotides outside the gene matches: 0. Germline V gene sequence: CDR1 GTSNPN, CDR2 SVGIG (reference sequence). Partial CDR3 DNA: TGTGCCTGGAGCGGGGGGTCTGGGGCCAACGTC. Translated, it gives CAWSGGSGANV. The complete CDR3 reads CAWSGGSGANVLTF.

Note on this clone: The CDR3 is cut off 3 residues early in the read; its end comes from the germline J gene. The chain uses TRBV5-1 and TRBJ1-4, with 7 bases matching TRBD1. Unmatched junction bases numbered 9, after V lost 8 bases and J lost 5 bases. The germline V gene encodes CDR1 SGHRS and CDR2 YFSETQ. The CDR3 sequence is 14 residues long. The DNA read from the CDR3 is TGCGCCAGGCACAGGGGAAACGGGAATGAAAAA. Protein sequence: CARHRGNGNEK. The entire CDR3 protein reads CARHRGNGNEKLFF.

A remark on this clone: The read terminates 3 residues ahead of where the CDR3 ends, so the germline J gene completes it. The V and J genes are TRBV5-6 and TRBJ2-1; the D is unclear. The V gene lost 4 bases and the J gene lost 0 bases, with 11 bases spanning the gap. The CDR3 is 15 amino acids. Per germline, CDR1 SGHDT and CDR2 YYEEEE. Incomplete CDR3 DNA: TGTGCCAGCAGCACTACTCCGGGCTCCTACAATGAG. Amino acids: CASSTTPGSYNE. From start to end, the CDR3 is CASSTTPGSYNEQFF.

As for this clone: With the read ending 3 residues before the CDR3 end, the germline J gene is used to fill in that end. J is TRBJ2-4 and V is TRBV2; 9 bases are shared with TRBD1. CDR1 is SNHLY, CDR2 FYNNEI, per germline. The CDR3 consists of 16 residues. This chain's CDR3 is CASRPPRDRVDYGQYF. CDR3 DNA, as far as it was read: TGTGCCAGCAGACCTCCCCGGGACAGGGTAGACTATGGT.

As to this clone: The read terminates 3 residues ahead of where the CDR3 ends, so the germline J gene completes it. This chain uses TRBV7-3 with TRBJ1-1; the match to TRBD1 covers 7 bases. V trimming: 5 bases; J trimming: 0 bases; junction bases outside the gene matches: 6. The germline V gene encodes CDR1 SGHTA and CDR2 FQGTGA. There are 15 residues in the CDR3. The sequenced part of the CDR3 DNA is TGTGCCAGCAGCCCGGGGGACAGTTTGAACACTGAA. Translated: CASSPGDSLNTE. The full CDR3 protein is CASSPGDSLNTEAFF.

With respect to this clone: The read gets to within 3 residues of the CDR3 end, and the germline J gene fills in the rest. The chain recombines TRBV7-2 with TRBJ2-2, with D possibly TRBD2 on 5 matching bases. The CDR3 totals 14 residues. Trimming removed 7 bases at V and 5 bases at J, with 14 bases between. Per the germline V gene, CDR1 is SGHTA and CDR2 is FQGNSA. CDR3 protein: CASTPTIPTGELFF. The sequenced CDR3 bases are TGTGCCAGCACCCCGACTATCCCTACCGGGGAG. Supplemented by reference TRBV7-2 and TRBJ2-2, the full variable domain reads GAGVSQSPSNKVTEKGKDVELRCDPISGHTALYWYRQSLGQGLEFLIYFQGNSAPDKSGLPSDRFSAERTGGSVSTLTIQRTQQEDSAVYLCASTPTIPTGELFFGEGSRLTVL.

Worth noting for this clone: The CDR3 extends 3 residues past the end of the read, so its final part is completed from the germline J gene. The V gene is TRBV5-1, the J gene TRBJ2-2; TRBD1 is a possible D gene (6 bases). The germline CDR1 and CDR2 sequences are SGHRS and YFSETQ. The germline V and J ends were trimmed by 5 bases and 8 bases, with 13 bases remaining between them. The length of the CDR3 is 13 residues. Incomplete CDR3 DNA: TGCGCCAGCAGATTCACAGGGTCTGGGGAG. It encodes CASRFTGSGE. In full, the CDR3 is CASRFTGSGELFF.

As regards this clone: The sequence runs out 3 residues before the end of the CDR3; the remainder is reconstructed from the germline J gene. The chain joins TRBV30 to TRBJ1-4; D unresolved. This CDR3 region has 14 residues. Germline CDR1 is GTSNPN and CDR2 is SVGIG (reference sequence). The sequenced part of the CDR3 DNA is TGTGCCTGGACCCGGACTAATTATAATTCACCA. Amino acid sequence: CAWTRTNYNSP. The whole CDR3 protein is CAWTRTNYNSPLFF.

Comments on this clone: The read is 3 residues too short to cover the CDR3 end, so that end is filled in from the germline J gene. V usage is TRBV19 and J usage is TRBJ2-5; D possibly corresponds to TRBD2 (6 bases). This CDR3 contains 14 residues. Germline CDR1 reads LNHDA; CDR2 reads SQIVND (reference sequence). Trimming stripped 6 bases from V and 2 bases from J, with 13 bases between. The covered CDR3 bases are TGTGCCAGTAGCCTGGGACTTTTTCAAGAGACC. This sequence encodes CASSLGLFQET. The CDR3 in its entirety is CASSLGLFQETQYF.

Of note for this clone: The CDR3 end lies 3 residues beyond the end of the read and is filled in from the germline J gene. V usage is TRBV19 and J usage is TRBJ1-2; D may be TRBD1 (5 bases). In germline, CDR1 is LNHDA, CDR2 SQIVND (reference sequence). The CDR3 has 15 residues. The CDR3 spells CASSIGSGATYDYTF. The sequenced CDR3 bases are TGTGCCAGTAGTATAGGAAGCGGGGCTACCTACGAC. Based on the CDR3 plus reference TRBV19 and TRBJ1-2, the full variable domain is DGGITQSPKYLFRKEGQNVTLSCEQNLNHDAMYWYRQDPGQGLRLIYYSQIVNDFQKGDIAEGYSVSREKKESFPLTVTSAQKNPTAFYLCASSIGSGATYDYTFGSGTRLTVV.

As for this clone: One end of the junction does not line up with germline, which may come from a read error. The sequenced part of the CDR3 DNA is TGTGCTAGCAGCTTAGGAGGGCGGGGAGCCCAAGAGACC. Amino acids: CASSLGGRGAQET. The CDR3 reads in full as CASSLGGRGAQETQYF. The genes are TRBV7-7 and TRBJ2-5, with D possibly being TRBD2 (6 bases). The read terminates 3 residues before the CDR3 end, so the remaining end is supplied by the germline J gene. The CDR3 contains 16 residues. Germline values: CDR1 SSHAT, CDR2 FNYEAQ (reference sequence). The full variable domain, rest sourced from reference TRBV7-7 and TRBJ2-5, is GAGVSQSPRYKVTKRGQDVTLRCDPISSHATLYWYQQALGQGPEFLTYFNYEAQPDKSGLPSDRFSAERPEGSISTLTIQRTEQRDSAMYRCASSLGGRGAQETQYFGPGTRLLVL.

Notes on this clone: The observed sequence ends 3 residues before the CDR3 terminus, with the missing tail filled in from the germline J gene. The rearrangement joins TRBV7-3 to TRBJ1-1, with a weak D call TRBD1 (5 bases). Germline CDR1 SGHTA, CDR2 FQGTGA. CDR3 length equals 14 residues. Trimming left V 9 bases short and J 3 bases short, with 17 bases between. The part of the CDR3 DNA that was read is TGTGCCAGTAAGCGGGGCGATGAGGACACTGAA. This sequence encodes CASKRGDEDTE. The complete CDR3 reads CASKRGDEDTEAFF.

The CDR3 DNA, read in part, is TGTGCCAGCAGCTACGGCACAGGAGACTACGAG. Translation gives CASSYGTGDYE. The CDR3 reads in full as CASSYGTGDYEQYF. V is TRBV13 and J is TRBJ2-7; tentatively, D is TRBD1 (5 bases). The read finishes 3 residues shy of the CDR3 end, and the germline J gene is used to complete it. With 4 bases removed from V and 3 bases from J, the gap between germline ends came to 13 bases. This CDR3 is 14 amino acids long. Germline assignment: CDR1 PRHDT and CDR2 FYEKMQ (reference sequence).

Worth noting for this clone: The read falls 3 residues short of the CDR3 end, and the missing part is taken from the germline J gene. This chain uses TRBV10-3 with TRBJ1-3; the match to TRBD1 covers 9 bases. V trimming: 8 bases; J trimming: 4 bases; junction bases outside the gene matches: 9. The CDR3 runs 15 residues. Germline V gene lookup returns CDR1 ENHRY and CDR2 SYGVKD. The chain's CDR3 is CAISWGGTGGNTIYF. The sequenced CDR3 bases are TGTGCCATCTCATGGGGCGGGACAGGGGGAAACACC.

Concerning this clone: The read halts 3 residues ahead of the CDR3 end, with the missing end drawn from the germline J gene. The chain carries TRBV2 and TRBJ2-5; D unclear. The germline CDR1 and CDR2 sequences are SNHLY and FYNNEI. The V and J ends lost 2 bases and 2 bases respectively, with 6 bases between them. The CDR3 has 13 amino acids. The CDR3 loop is CASSEHSQETQYF. Incomplete CDR3 DNA: TGTGCCAGCAGTGAACACAGTCAAGAGACC.